This T cell receptor (beta chain) was captured by sequencing in a study of shared clonotypes between healthy human individuals. Germline CDR1 reads PRHDT; CDR2 reads FYEKMQ (reference sequence). The CDR3 runs to 17 residues. Libraries were prepared by immunoSEQ multiplex PCR; TCRdb keeps only in-frame clonotypes and omits some of them. Of around 2,100,000 clones in the sample, around 96% were seen once. A word on this clone: An end of the junction does not agree with germline; a read error may underlie this.

The naive CD8 population came from CD45RO-negative cells selected for CCR7, without terminally differentiated effector memory CD45RA+ cells. This receptor was identified in a man younger than 30 in good health. The rearrangement joins TRBV13 to TRBJ2-5; 14 bases are shared with TRBD2. Sequencing used naive CD8+ T cells sorted from blood. CDR3 loop: CASSLGTSGRVGETQYF. CDR3 DNA: TGTGCCAGCAGCCTAGGGACTAGCGGGAGAGTGGGGGAGACCCAGTACTTC.